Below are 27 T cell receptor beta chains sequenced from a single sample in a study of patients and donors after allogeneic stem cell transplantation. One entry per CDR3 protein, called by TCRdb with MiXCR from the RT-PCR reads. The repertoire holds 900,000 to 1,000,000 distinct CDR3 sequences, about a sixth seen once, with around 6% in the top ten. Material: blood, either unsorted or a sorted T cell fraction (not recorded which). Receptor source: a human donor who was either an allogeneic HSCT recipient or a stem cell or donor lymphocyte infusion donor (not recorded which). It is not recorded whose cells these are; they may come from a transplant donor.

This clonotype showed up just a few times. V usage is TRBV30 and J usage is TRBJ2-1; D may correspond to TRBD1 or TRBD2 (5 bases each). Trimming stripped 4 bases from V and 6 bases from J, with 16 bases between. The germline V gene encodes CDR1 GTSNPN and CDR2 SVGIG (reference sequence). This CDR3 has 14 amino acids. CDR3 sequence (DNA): TGTGCCTGGATTGGCCCGGGACGGCGCAATGAGCAGTTCTTC. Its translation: CAWIGPGRRNEQFF. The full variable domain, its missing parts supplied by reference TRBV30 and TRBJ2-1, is SQTIHQWPATLVQPVGSPLSLECTVEGTSNPNLYWYRQAAGRGLQLLFYSVGIGQISSEVPQNLSASRPQDRQFILSSKKLLLSDSGFYLCAWIGPGRRNEQFFGPGTRLTVL.

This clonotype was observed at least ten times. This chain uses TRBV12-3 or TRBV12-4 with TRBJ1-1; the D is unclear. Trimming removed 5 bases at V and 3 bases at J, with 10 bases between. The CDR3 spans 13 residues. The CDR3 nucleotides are TGTGCCAGCAGTGACCCAAGGGACACTGAAGCTTTCTTT. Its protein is CASSDPRDTEAFF.

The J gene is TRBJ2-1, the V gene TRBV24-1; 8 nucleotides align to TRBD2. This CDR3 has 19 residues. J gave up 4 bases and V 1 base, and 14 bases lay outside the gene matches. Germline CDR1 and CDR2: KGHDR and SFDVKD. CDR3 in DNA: TGTGCCACCAGTGATTTTGACGGGAGGGCCGAGGGGGGATACAATGAGCAGTTCTTC. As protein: CATSDFDGRAEGGYNEQFF.

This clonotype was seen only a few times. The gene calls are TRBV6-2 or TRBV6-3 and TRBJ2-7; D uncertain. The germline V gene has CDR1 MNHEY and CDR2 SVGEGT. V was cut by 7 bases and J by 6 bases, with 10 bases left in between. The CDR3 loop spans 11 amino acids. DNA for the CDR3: TGTGCCAGCAAGGCTCCCCTCGAGCAGTACTTC. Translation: CASKAPLEQYF.

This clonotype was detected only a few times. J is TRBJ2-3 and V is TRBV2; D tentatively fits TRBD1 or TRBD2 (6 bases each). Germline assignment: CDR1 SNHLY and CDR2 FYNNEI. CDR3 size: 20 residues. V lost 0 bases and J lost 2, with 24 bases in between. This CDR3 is CASSEAIAGGRSLNTDTQYF. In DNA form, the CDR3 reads TGTGCCAGCAGTGAAGCCATTGCCGGGGGCCGTTCCCTTAACACAGATACGCAGTATTTT.

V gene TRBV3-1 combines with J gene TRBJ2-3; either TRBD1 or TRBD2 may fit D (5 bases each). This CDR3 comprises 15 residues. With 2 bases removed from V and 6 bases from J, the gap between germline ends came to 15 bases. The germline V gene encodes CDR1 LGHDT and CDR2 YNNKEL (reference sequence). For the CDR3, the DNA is TGTGCCAGCAGCCAAAATACGGTCGGGGCGGATACGCAGTATTTT. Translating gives CASSQNTVGADTQYF.

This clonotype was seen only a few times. The CDR3 here is CATSRRRRAINTEAFF. CDR3 nucleotides: TGTGCCACCAGCAGACGACGGAGAGCAATTAACACTGAAGCTTTCTTT. The rearrangement links TRBV15 to TRBJ1-1, with D hard to call. Deletions cut 2 bases from V and 2 bases from J, with 15 bases between. Germline CDR1 reads LNHNV; CDR2 reads YYDKDF (reference sequence). The CDR3 is 16 amino acids.

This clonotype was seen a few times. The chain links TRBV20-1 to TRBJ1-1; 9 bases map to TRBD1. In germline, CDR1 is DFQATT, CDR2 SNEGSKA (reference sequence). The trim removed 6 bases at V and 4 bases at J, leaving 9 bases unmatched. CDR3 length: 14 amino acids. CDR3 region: CSARTGERVTEAFF. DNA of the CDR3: TGCAGTGCGAGGACAGGGGAAAGGGTCACTGAAGCTTTCTTT.

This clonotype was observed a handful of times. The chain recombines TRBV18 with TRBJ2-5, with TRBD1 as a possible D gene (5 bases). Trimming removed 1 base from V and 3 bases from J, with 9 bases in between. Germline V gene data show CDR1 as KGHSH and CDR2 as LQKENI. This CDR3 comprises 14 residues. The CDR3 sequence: CASSPQVREETQYF. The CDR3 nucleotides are TGTGCCAGCTCACCACAGGTCAGGGAAGAGACCCAGTACTTC. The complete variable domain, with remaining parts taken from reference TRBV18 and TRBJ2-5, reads NAGVMQNPRHLVRRRGQEARLRCSPMKGHSHVYWYRQLPEEGLKFMVYLQKENIIDESGMPKERFSAEFPKEGPSILRIQQVVRGDSAAYFCASSPQVREETQYFGPGTRLLVL.

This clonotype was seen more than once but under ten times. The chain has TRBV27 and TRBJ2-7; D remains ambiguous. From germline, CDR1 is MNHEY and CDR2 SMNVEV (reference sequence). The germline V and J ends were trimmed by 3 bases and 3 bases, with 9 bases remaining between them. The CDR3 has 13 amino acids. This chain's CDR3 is CASSFAENYEQYF. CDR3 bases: TGTGCCAGCAGTTTCGCAGAAAACTACGAGCAGTACTTC.

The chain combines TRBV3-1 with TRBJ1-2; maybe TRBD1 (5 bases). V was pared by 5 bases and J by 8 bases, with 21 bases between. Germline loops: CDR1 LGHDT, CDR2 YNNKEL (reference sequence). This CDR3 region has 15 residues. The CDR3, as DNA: TGTGCCAGCAGCAGAAGGTCGAATGGGGGGGACGGCTACACCTTC. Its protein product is CASSRRSNGGDGYTF.

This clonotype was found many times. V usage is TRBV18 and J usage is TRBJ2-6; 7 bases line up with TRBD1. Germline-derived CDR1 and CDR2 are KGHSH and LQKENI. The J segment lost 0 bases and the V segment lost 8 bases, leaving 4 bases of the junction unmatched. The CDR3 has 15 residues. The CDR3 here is CASSRDSSGANVLTF. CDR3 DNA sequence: TGTGCCAGCAGCCGGGACAGCTCTGGGGCCAACGTCCTGACTTTC.

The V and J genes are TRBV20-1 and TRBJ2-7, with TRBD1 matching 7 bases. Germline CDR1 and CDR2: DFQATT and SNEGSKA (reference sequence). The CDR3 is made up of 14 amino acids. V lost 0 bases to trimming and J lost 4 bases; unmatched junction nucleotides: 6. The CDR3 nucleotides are TGCAGTGCTAGAGATCTGACAGGGTTTTACGAGCAGTACTTC. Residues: CSARDLTGFYEQYF.

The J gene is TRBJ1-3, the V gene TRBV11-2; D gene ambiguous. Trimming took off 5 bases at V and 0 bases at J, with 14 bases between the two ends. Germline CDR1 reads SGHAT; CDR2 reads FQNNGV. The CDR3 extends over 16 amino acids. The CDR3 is CASSPGRFPSGNTIYF. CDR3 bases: TGTGCCAGCAGCCCGGGGAGGTTCCCCTCTGGAAACACCATATATTTT.

DNA of the CDR3: TGTGCCACCAGCAGAGACCGGACGTCCCTGGGGGATGAGCAGTTCTTC. Translated: CATSRDRTSLGDEQFF. The gene calls are TRBV15 and TRBJ2-1; perhaps D is TRBD1 or TRBD2 (5 bases each). V dropped 0 bases and J dropped 8 bases, with 17 bases sitting between them. The CDR3 extends over 16 amino acids. Germline CDR1 LNHNV, CDR2 YYDKDF (reference sequence).

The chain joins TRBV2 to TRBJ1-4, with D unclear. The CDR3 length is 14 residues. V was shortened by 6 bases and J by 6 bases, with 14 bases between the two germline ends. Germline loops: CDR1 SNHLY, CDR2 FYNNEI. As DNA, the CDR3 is TGTGCCAGCAGGCTGGGGAAAGGGCATGAAAAACTGTTTTTT. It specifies CASRLGKGHEKLFF.

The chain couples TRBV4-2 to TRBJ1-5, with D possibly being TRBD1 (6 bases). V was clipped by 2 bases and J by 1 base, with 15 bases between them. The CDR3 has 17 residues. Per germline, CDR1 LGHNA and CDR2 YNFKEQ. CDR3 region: CASSQFNRDSSNQPQHF. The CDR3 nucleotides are TGTGCCAGCAGCCAATTCAACAGGGATTCGAGCAATCAGCCCCAGCATTTT.

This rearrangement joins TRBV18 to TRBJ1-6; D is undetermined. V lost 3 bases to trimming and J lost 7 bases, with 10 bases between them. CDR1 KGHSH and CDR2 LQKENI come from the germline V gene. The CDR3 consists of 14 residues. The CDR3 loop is CASSPTLLNSPLHF. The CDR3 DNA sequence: TGTGCCAGCTCACCGACGCTGTTAAATTCACCCCTCCACTTT.

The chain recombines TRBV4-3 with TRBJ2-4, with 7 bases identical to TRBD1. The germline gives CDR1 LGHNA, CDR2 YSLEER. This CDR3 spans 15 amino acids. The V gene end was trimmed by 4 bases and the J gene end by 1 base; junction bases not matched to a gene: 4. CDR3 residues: CASSRDRVAKNIQYF. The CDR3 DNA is TGCGCCAGCAGCCGCGACAGGGTGGCCAAAAACATTCAGTACTTC.

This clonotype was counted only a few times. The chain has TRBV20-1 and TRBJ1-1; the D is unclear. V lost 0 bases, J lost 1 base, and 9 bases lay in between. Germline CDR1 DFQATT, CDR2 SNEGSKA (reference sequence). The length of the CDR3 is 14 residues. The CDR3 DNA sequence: TGCAGTGCTAGAGATCGACGGAAGAACACTGAAGCTTTCTTT. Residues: CSARDRRKNTEAFF.

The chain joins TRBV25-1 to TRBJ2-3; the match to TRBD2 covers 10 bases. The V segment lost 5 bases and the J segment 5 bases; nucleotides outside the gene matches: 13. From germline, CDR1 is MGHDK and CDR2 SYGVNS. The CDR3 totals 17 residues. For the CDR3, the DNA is TGTGCCAGCAGTAGGGCTAGCGGGGGCCCCGTGGGAGATACGCAGTATTTT. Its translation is CASSRASGGPVGDTQYF.

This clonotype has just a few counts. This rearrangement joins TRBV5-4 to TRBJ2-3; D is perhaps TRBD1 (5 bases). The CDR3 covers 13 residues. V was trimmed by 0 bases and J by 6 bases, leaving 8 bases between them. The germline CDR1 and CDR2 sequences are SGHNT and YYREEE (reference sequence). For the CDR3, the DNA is TGTGCCAGCAGCTTGGACAGGCGGGATACGCAGTATTTT. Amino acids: CASSLDRRDTQYF.

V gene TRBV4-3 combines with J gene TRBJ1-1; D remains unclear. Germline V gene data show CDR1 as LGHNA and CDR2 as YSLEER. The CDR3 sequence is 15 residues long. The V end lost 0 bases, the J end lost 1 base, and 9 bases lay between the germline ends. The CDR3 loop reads CASSQDPEGNTEAFF. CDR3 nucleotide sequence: TGCGCCAGCAGCCAAGATCCCGAGGGGAACACTGAAGCTTTCTTT.

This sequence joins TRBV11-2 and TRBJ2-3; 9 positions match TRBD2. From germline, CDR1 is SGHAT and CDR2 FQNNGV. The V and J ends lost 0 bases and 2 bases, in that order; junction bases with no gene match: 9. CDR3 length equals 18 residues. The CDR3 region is CASSLDLPGLAITDTQYF. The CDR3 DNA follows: TGTGCCAGCAGCTTAGATCTCCCGGGACTAGCAATCACAGATACGCAGTATTTT.

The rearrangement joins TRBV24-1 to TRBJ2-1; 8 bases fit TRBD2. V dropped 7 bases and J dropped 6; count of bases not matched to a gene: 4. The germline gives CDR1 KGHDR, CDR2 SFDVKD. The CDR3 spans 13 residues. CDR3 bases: TGTGCCACCAGCCCCAGCGGGAGCAATGAGCAGTTCTTC. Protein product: CATSPSGSNEQFF.

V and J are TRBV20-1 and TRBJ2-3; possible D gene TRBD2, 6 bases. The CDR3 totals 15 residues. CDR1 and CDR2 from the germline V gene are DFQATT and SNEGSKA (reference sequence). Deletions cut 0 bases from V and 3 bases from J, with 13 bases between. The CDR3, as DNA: TGCAGTGCTAGAGAGCGCGGGATAAGGACAGATACGCAGTATTTT. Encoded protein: CSARERGIRTDTQYF.

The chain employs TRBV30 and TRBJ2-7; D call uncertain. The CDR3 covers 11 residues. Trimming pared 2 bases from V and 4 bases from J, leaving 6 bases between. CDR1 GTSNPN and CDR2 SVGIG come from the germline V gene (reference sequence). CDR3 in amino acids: CAWSSTYEQYF. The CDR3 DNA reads TGTGCCTGGAGTAGTACATACGAGCAGTACTTC.